This T cell receptor beta chain is drawn from a study of blood T cell repertoires in COVID-19. Methods used by the authors: Estimation of nucleated cell counts was performed using reference gene primer amplification. Assay used: immunoSEQ multiplex PCR; TCRdb lists only in-frame clones, some missing. V and J calls and clone size are those listed in that table; D and trimming were worked out from the DNA. The sample yields more than 400,000 clones, 90% seen once. This TCR derives from a young man who had recovered from COVID-19. The specimen was PBMCs or T cells enriched from blood (not recorded which).

This CDR3 reads CASRGDMFLHGYTF. The CDR3 DNA reads TGTGCCAGTAGAGGGGACATGTTTCTACATGGCTACACCTTC. The rearrangement joins TRBV19 to TRBJ1-2; possibly TRBD1 for D (6 bases). The germline V gene has CDR1 LNHDA and CDR2 SQIVND (reference sequence). CDR3 length equals 14 residues. With 6 bases removed from V and 6 bases from J, the gap between germline ends came to 17 bases.